The 4 T cell receptor beta chains presented below share a single source sample, sequenced in a study of neurological immune-mediated disorders. TCRdb re-called the 5' RACE reads with MiXCR, one entry per CDR3 protein. The table has 49,000 or so distinct CDR3 sequences, roughly 4.4% seen once; the top ten hold just over 5.5%. The sequenced sample was PBMCs. Source of these receptors: a woman aged 55 to 70 with multiple sclerosis.

This clonotype was detected only a few times. The chain has TRBV5-6 and TRBJ2-2, with D perhaps matching TRBD1 (7 bases). The CDR3 has 16 amino acids. V lost 2 bases and J lost 0, with 11 bases in between. The germline V gene encodes CDR1 SGHDT and CDR2 YYEEEE. CDR3 sequence: CASSFSGGPNTGELFF. The DNA of the CDR3 is TGTGCCAGCAGCTTCTCAGGGGGGCCGAACACCGGGGAGCTGTTTTTT.

The CDR3 protein is CASSIWQGADQPQHF. The CDR3 nucleotides read TGTGCCAGTAGTATCTGGCAGGGGGCGGATCAGCCCCAGCATTTT. V usage is TRBV19 and J usage is TRBJ1-5; 8 bases map to TRBD1. Germline values: CDR1 LNHDA, CDR2 SQIVND (reference sequence). This CDR3 spans 15 amino acids. V shed 3 bases and J 5 bases; nucleotides not matched to a gene: 6.

Note on this clonotype: The junction differs from germline at one of its ends, possibly a read error. The J gene is TRBJ1-5, the V gene TRBV29-1; 8 positions agree with TRBD1. Germline CDR1 and CDR2: SQVTM and ANQGSEA. The CDR3 is 13 amino acids. The CDR3 loop is CSVGTGGNQPQNF. The CDR3 DNA reads TGCAGCGTTGGAACAGGGGGAAATCAGCCCCAGAATTTT.

This clonotype was seen only a few times. The missing conserved phenylalanine or tryptophan at the end of this CDR3 makes a read error likely. J is TRBJ2-7 and V is TRBV18; D gene unclear. CDR3 length: 14 amino acids. CDR1 KGHSH and CDR2 LQKENI come from the germline V gene. The V end was cut by 9 bases, the J end by 0 bases, with 15 bases between. The CDR3 spells CASSERQHSYEQYC. CDR3 DNA: TGTGCCAGTTCCGAGCGACAACACTCCTACGAGCAGTACTGC.